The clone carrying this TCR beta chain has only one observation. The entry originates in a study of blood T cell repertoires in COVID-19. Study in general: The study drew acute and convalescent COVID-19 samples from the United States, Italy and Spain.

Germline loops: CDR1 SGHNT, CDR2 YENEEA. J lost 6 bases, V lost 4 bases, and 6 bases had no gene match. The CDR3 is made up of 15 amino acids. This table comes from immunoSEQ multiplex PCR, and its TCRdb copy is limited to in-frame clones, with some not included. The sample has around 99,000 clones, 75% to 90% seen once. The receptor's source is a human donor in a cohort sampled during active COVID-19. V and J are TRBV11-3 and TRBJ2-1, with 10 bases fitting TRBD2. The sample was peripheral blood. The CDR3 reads CASSSQGLATNEQFF. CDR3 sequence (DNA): TGTGCCAGCAGCTCGCAGGGACTAGCGACCAATGAGCAGTTCTTC.